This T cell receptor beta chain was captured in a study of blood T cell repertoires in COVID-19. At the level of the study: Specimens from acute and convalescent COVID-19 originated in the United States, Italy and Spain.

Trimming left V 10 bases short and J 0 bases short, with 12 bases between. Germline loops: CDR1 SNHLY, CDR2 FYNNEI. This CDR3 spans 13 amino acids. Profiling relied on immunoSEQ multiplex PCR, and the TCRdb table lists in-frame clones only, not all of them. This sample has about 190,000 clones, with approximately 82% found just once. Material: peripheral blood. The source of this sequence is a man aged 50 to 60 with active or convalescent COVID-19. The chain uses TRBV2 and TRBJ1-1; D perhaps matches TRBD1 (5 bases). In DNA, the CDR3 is TGTGCCACAGGGCAGAACATGAACACTGAAGCTTTCTTT. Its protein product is CATGQNMNTEAFF. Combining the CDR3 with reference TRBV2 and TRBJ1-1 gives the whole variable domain EPEVTQTPSHQVTQMGQEVILRCVPISNHLYFYWYRQILGQKVEFLVSFYNNEISEKSEIFDDQFSVERPDGSNFTLKIRSTKLEDSAMYFCATGQNMNTEAFFGQGTRLTVV.